This T cell receptor (beta chain) was identified in a study of persistence of HIV-infected CD4 T cells. Turning to the study itself: CD4+ T cells responding to CMV or HIV-1 Gag were isolated. Study outcomes and limitations: CMV- and Gag-responding cells had lower TCRbeta richness than CD3/CD28-responding cells. TCR oligoclonality correlated with proviral oligoclonality in the same sorted populations.

Trimming removed 1 base from V and 3 bases from J, with 7 bases in between. CDR3 length: 14 residues. Germline V gene sequence: CDR1 LNHNV, CDR2 YYDKDF (reference sequence). The immunoSEQ assay was version 4, run in survey mode. Data came from immunoSEQ multiplex PCR; TCRdb stores just in-frame clones and leaves some out. The table lists 30,000 to 45,000 clones, about 83% of them singletons. A remark on this clone: Its antigen is still unknown.

The stimulus was an HIV-1 Gag 15-mer peptide pool, roughly 1 ug/peptide/mL. CD40L-negative CD69-negative CD45RO-high memory CD4+ T cells were sorted as populations depleted of antigen-responding cells. Anti-CD28/CD49d costimulation, CD40-blocking antibody and enfuvirtide were given to CD8-depleted PBMCs for roughly 19 hours. Sequencing used cultured CD4+ T cells from PBMCs, obtained from a patient who received antiretroviral therapy. This sequence was found in an adult with HIV. The donor label of this sample is uncertain. V gene TRBV15 combines with J gene TRBJ1-5; unclear D gene. CDR3 protein: CATSRVRDNQPQHF. The CDR3 DNA sequence: TGTGCCACCAGCAGAGTGAGAGACAATCAGCCCCAGCATTTT.